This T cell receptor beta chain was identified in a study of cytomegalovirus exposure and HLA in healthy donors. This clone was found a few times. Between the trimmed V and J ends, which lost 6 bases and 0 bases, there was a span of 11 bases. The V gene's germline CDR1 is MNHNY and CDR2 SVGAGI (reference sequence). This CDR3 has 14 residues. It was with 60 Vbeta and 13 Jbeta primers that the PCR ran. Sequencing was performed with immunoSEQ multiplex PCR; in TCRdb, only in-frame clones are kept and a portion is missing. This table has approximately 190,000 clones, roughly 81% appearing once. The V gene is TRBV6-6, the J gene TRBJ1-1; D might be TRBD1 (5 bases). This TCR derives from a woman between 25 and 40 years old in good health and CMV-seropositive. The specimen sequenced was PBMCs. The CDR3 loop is CASSRGGMNTEAFF. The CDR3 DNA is TGTGCCAGCAGCCGTGGGGGGATGAACACTGAAGCTTTCTTT.